This TCR beta chain was found in a study of human T cells and chemical hapten exposure. In germline, CDR1 is SGHDN, CDR2 FVKESK. The CDR3 length is 14 residues. J lost 5 bases, V lost 4 bases, and 5 bases had no gene match. TCRdb re-analysed the RACE reads in MiXCR, keeping a single row per CDR3 protein. The sample shows around 350,000 distinct CDR3 sequences, roughly 6% of them seen only once. Time point: pre-sensitization, week 0. Treatment described: therapeutic diphenylcyclopropenone sensitization with weekly scalp DPC. This clonotype was seen many times. The material was whole blood, obtained in connection with sensitization to the hapten diphenylcyclopropenone (DPC). The chain recombines TRBV14 with TRBJ1-1, with 9 bases fitting TRBD1. The sequence was collected from a young woman with alopecia areata. Some clones in this sample may be carry-over from other donors' samples. The CDR3 DNA reads as TGTGCCAGCAGCCGAAGGACAGGGGAGACTGAAGCTTTCTTT. This translates into CASSRRTGETEAFF.